This passage covers 24 T cell receptor beta chains from one sample sequenced in a study of T cell repertoires in cytomegalovirus infection. TCRdb used MiXCR to reprocess the reads, holding one entry per CDR3 protein. The sample records around 190,000 distinct CDR3 sequences, approximately 15% being singletons. Sample: PBMCs. These receptors were obtained from a human donor in good health (CMV status not recorded). Some clones in this sample may be carry-over from other donors' samples.

This clonotype has more than one count but fewer than ten. V usage is TRBV19 and J usage is TRBJ2-2; D unclear. V was pared by 3 bases and J by 2 bases, with 7 bases between. The CDR3 has 14 residues. Per the germline V gene, CDR1 is LNHDA and CDR2 is SQIVND (reference sequence). The CDR3: CASSMYVNTGELFF. The CDR3 region has the DNA TGTGCCAGTAGTATGTACGTAAACACCGGGGAGCTGTTTTTT.

This clonotype was seen repeatedly, ten times or more. The chain carries TRBV7-9 and TRBJ2-3; possibly TRBD1 or TRBD2 for D (5 bases each). V lost 3 bases to trimming and J lost 2 bases, with 27 bases between them. The germline CDR1 and CDR2 sequences are SEHNR and FQNEAQ (reference sequence). The CDR3 extends over 20 amino acids. CDR3 residues: CASSFRSSSRDRDLTDTQYF. The DNA for the CDR3 is TGTGCCAGCAGCTTTCGCTCCAGCAGCAGGGACCGTGATCTCACAGATACGCAGTATTTT.

Only a few counts were recorded for this clonotype. A much larger clone lies one base from this, so it may be a read error. The V call is TRBV28, the J call TRBJ1-1, with D possibly matching TRBD1 (6 bases). The CDR3 sequence is 13 residues long. The V gene lost 2 bases and the J gene lost 3 bases, with 7 bases spanning the gap. Germline CDR1 is MDHEN and CDR2 is SYDVKM. The CDR3 coding sequence is TGTGCCAGCAGTTTAGGACAGTACACTGAAGCTTTCTTT. Protein product: CASSLGQYTEAFF. The full variable domain, with the rest looked up from reference TRBV28 and TRBJ1-1, is DVKVTQSSRYLVKRTGEKVFLECVQDMDHENMFWYRQDPGLGLRLIYFSYDVKMKEKGDIPEGYSVSREKKERFSLILESASTNQTSMYLCASSLGQYTEAFFGQGTRLTVV.

This clonotype showed up many times. V usage is TRBV12-5 and J usage is TRBJ2-3, with D hard to call. V was cut by 3 bases and J by 4 bases, with 5 bases left in between. The length of the CDR3 is 12 residues. Germline CDR1 reads LGHNT; CDR2 reads FRNRAP. The CDR3 DNA sequence: TGTGCTAGTGGTTTTGGAGCAGATACGCAGTATTTT. Encoded protein: CASGFGADTQYF.

This clonotype appeared a few times. This sequence joins TRBV7-9 and TRBJ1-5; a weak D match, TRBD1 (5 bases). Germline V gene lookup returns CDR1 SEHNR and CDR2 FQNEAQ (reference sequence). This CDR3 region has 13 residues. V was cut by 4 bases and J by 7 bases, with 11 bases left in between. This chain's CDR3 is CASSSGRVQPQHF. The CDR3 DNA is TGTGCCAGCAGCTCCGGCAGGGTGCAGCCCCAGCATTTT.

In its sample, this clonotype was seen many times. The chain carries TRBV28 and TRBJ2-7, with TRBD1 as a possible D gene (6 bases). The germline V gene has CDR1 MDHEN and CDR2 SYDVKM. V was shortened by 6 bases and J by 1 base, with 19 bases between the two germline ends. This CDR3 comprises 16 residues. CDR3 sequence: CASRVSGWDTSYEQYF. For the CDR3, the DNA is TGTGCCAGCAGAGTCTCCGGGTGGGACACATCCTACGAGCAGTACTTC.

This clonotype was seen at least ten times. The rearrangement joins TRBV7-9 to TRBJ2-7; 8 nucleotides agree with TRBD2. The germline V gene has CDR1 SEHNR and CDR2 FQNEAQ (reference sequence). This CDR3 comprises 17 residues. V shed 0 bases and J 6 bases; nucleotides not matched to a gene: 13. In DNA, the CDR3 is TGTGCCAGCAGCTTAGCCCTGACGGGGGCGGGAGGTAGCGAGCAGTACTTC. This codes for CASSLALTGAGGSEQYF.

The rearrangement links TRBV7-6 to TRBJ2-2, with 9 bases that match TRBD1. This CDR3 spans 16 amino acids. V dropped 7 bases and J dropped 0; count of bases not matched to a gene: 6. The germline V gene encodes CDR1 SGHVS and CDR2 FNYEAQ. CDR3 nucleotides: TGTGCCAGCAAATCACAGGGGGCCGCGAACACCGGGGAGCTGTTTTTT. Translating gives CASKSQGAANTGELFF.

This clonotype came up many times. The V gene is TRBV7-6, the J gene TRBJ2-7; D perhaps matches TRBD2 (5 bases). V gave up 3 bases and J gave up 3 bases, with 18 bases separating them. The CDR3 extends over 16 amino acids. Germline V lookup: CDR1 SGHVS, CDR2 FNYEAQ. The CDR3 loop reads CASSLDFGVPYYEQYF. The DNA of the CDR3 is TGTGCCAGCAGCTTGGACTTCGGTGTCCCCTACTACGAGCAGTACTTC.

The chain links TRBV28 to TRBJ1-5; D uncertain. CDR3 length equals 11 residues. CDR1 is MDHEN, CDR2 SYDVKM, per germline. V gave up 6 bases and J gave up 7 bases, with 7 bases separating them. The CDR3 DNA follows: TGTGCCAGCAGCTTTGACCAGCCCCAGCATTTT. It codes for CASSFDQPQHF.

This clonotype showed up many times. The chain uses TRBV7-8 and TRBJ1-2; D unresolved. Germline assignment: CDR1 SGHVS and CDR2 FQNEAQ. V was cut by 6 bases and J by 4 bases, with 12 bases left in between. The CDR3 covers 13 residues. Here the CDR3 reads CASSLGLSYGYTF. As DNA, the CDR3 is TGTGCCAGCAGTCTAGGGCTGAGCTATGGCTACACCTTC.

The table lists this clonotype with many counts. The J gene is TRBJ2-2, the V gene TRBV11-2; possibly TRBD1 for D (6 bases). Trimming stripped 5 bases from V and 5 bases from J, with 18 bases between. The CDR3 runs to 16 residues. Germline loops: CDR1 SGHAT, CDR2 FQNNGV. In DNA form, the CDR3 reads TGTGCCAGCAGCCACTCCTGGACAGAGAGGACCGGGGAGCTGTTTTTT. It codes for CASSHSWTERTGELFF.

This clonotype was seen at least ten times. The V and J genes are TRBV6-6 and TRBJ1-2, with 10 bases identical to TRBD1. The germline CDR1 and CDR2 sequences are MNHNY and SVGAGI (reference sequence). The CDR3 sequence is 14 residues long. V lost 5 bases to trimming and J lost 4 bases; unmatched junction nucleotides: 4. The CDR3 coding sequence is TGTGCCAGCAGTCCGGGACAGGGGCTCTATGGCTACACCTTC. Translation: CASSPGQGLYGYTF.

This clonotype showed up many times. The J gene is TRBJ2-5, the V gene TRBV7-2; 8 nucleotides match TRBD1. Germline assignment: CDR1 SGHTA and CDR2 FQGNSA. This CDR3 spans 15 amino acids. Germline trimming cut 2 bases from V and 5 bases from J; bases unmatched to any gene: 7. CDR3 sequence reads: CASSLRTGIVETQYF. CDR3 nucleotide sequence: TGTGCCAGCAGCTTACGGACAGGGATCGTGGAGACCCAGTACTTC.

The gene calls are TRBV28 and TRBJ2-2, with 8 bases aligning to TRBD1. The CDR3 is 16 residues long. From germline, CDR1 is MDHEN and CDR2 SYDVKM. V lost 6 bases to trimming and J lost 6 bases; unmatched junction nucleotides: 12. Written as DNA, the CDR3 is TGTGCCAGCAGCCAACGGGATTACAGGGGGTCCGGGGAGCTGTTTTTT. Protein sequence: CASSQRDYRGSGELFF.

This sequence joins TRBV7-3 and TRBJ2-2; a weak D match, TRBD2 (5 bases). The CDR3 loop spans 12 amino acids. Trimming stripped 10 bases from V and 1 base from J, with 7 bases between. CDR1 and CDR2 from the germline V gene are SGHTA and FQGTGA. The CDR3 nucleotides read TGTGCCATTGAGGGGAACACCGGGGAGCTGTTTTTT. Translated, it gives CAIEGNTGELFF.

This chain uses TRBV24-1 with TRBJ2-2; TRBD2 might be the D (5 bases). The CDR3 is made up of 16 amino acids. The V and J ends lost 5 bases and 4 bases respectively, with 16 bases between them. Germline CDR1 reads KGHDR; CDR2 reads SFDVKD. Written as DNA, the CDR3 is TGTGCCACCAGTGGTACTACTCGGACTCGCACCGGGGAGCTGTTTTTT. Residues: CATSGTTRTRTGELFF.

V and J are TRBV5-1 and TRBJ2-3, with D maybe TRBD2 (5 bases). The CDR3 is made up of 15 amino acids. CDR1 and CDR2 (germline): SGHRS, YFSETQ. V lost 0 bases and J 3 bases, leaving 11 bases between the germline ends. CDR3 amino acids: CASSLARGLTDTQYF. For the CDR3, the DNA is TGCGCCAGCAGCTTGGCCCGCGGACTTACAGATACGCAGTATTTT.

V gene TRBV3-1 combines with J gene TRBJ1-1; D is perhaps TRBD1 (6 bases). Germline CDR1 and CDR2: LGHDT and YNNKEL (reference sequence). V was clipped by 0 bases and J by 6 bases, with 8 bases between them. The CDR3 consists of 13 residues. The CDR3, as DNA: TGTGCCAGCAGCCAAGAAGGGGGGGCTGAAGCTTTCTTT. Its translation is CASSQEGGAEAFF. The whole variable domain, filled in from reference TRBV3-1 and TRBJ1-1, reads DTAVSQTPKYLVTQMGNDKSIKCEQNLGHDTMYWYKQDSKKFLKIMFSYNNKELIINETVPNRFSPKSPDKAHLNLHINSLELGDSAVYFCASSQEGGAEAFFGQGTRLTVV.

A note on this clonotype: A single base separates this from a much larger clone, so it may be a read error. The V gene is TRBV7-3, the J gene TRBJ2-2, with D perhaps matching TRBD1 (6 bases). The length of the CDR3 is 15 residues. The germline V gene encodes CDR1 SGHTA and CDR2 FQGTGA. V lost 5 bases and J 5 bases, leaving 15 bases between the germline ends. The CDR3 DNA reads TGTGCCAGCAGCCCTTGGGACACTCGTACCGGGGAGCTGTTTTTT. This sequence encodes CASSPWDTRTGELFF.

This clonotype was seen many times. CDR3 nucleotide sequence: TGTGCCAGCAGTTACTCTGAGGTGAACACCGGGGAGCTGTTTTTT. It is translated as CASSYSEVNTGELFF. The chain employs TRBV6-2 or TRBV6-3 and TRBJ2-2; D uncertain. Germline assignment: CDR1 MNHEY and CDR2 SVGEGT. CDR3 length equals 15 residues. Trimming pared 0 bases from V and 1 base from J, leaving 6 bases between.

The chain combines TRBV27 with TRBJ2-2; D might be TRBD1 or TRBD2, each matching 5 bases. Germline V lookup: CDR1 MNHEY, CDR2 SMNVEV (reference sequence). The CDR3 runs 14 residues. With 8 bases removed from V and 5 bases from J, the gap between germline ends came to 15 bases. The CDR3 sequence: CASSGKSGTGELFF. The CDR3 region has the DNA TGTGCCAGCTCAGGGAAGTCGGGGACCGGGGAGCTGTTTTTT.

Of note for this clonotype: This may be a read error: a much more frequent sequence differs by one nucleotide. V usage is TRBV5-3 and J usage is TRBJ2-2, with 9 bases identical to TRBD2. TRBV5-3 is an ORF, and what it does is uncertain. This CDR3 is 15 amino acids long. The DNA for the CDR3 is TGTGCCAGCAGCGTAGCGGGAGTCGGAACCGGGGTGCTGTTTTTT. Translation gives CASSVAGVGTGVLFF.

Remarks on this clonotype: Just one base apart from a much larger clone, this may be a read error. This sequence joins TRBV7-2 and TRBJ2-7; 7 bases line up with TRBD2. The CDR3 is 17 residues long. Germline V gene sequence: CDR1 SGHTA, CDR2 FQGNSA. CDR3 loop: CAGSLAVLAESSYEQYF. The CDR3, as DNA: TGTGCCGGCAGCTTAGCTGTCCTAGCGGAATCCTCCTACGAGCAGTACTTC.